The clone carrying this T cell receptor beta chain has at least ten counts. The antigen remains unidentified. This sample was taken from a study of molecular identifiers for immune sequencing clone quantification. The overall study: Five portions were made in replicates from RNA of roughly 20,000 or 100,000 naive CD8 cells, and four underwent sequencing.

Study observations and caveats: Whereas clones above 20 RNA copies held under 1% of naive-cell molecules, they held over 99% of effector molecules.

Naive CD8 libraries used 20,000 to 1,000,000 sorted cells and 10%, 30% or 50% RNA. Germline-derived CDR1 and CDR2 are MNHEY and SMNVEV (reference sequence). V shed 3 bases and J shed 3 bases, with 15 bases lying between them. This CDR3 is built from 15 residues. With listed TCR primers and previously described methods, bulk TCR libraries were prepared. Via MiXCR, TCRdb re-called the PCR reads, giving one row per CDR3 protein. The table has about 97,000 distinct CDR3 sequences, 20% to 25% seen once; the top ten hold around 1%. Material: naive CD8+ T cells from blood, with Jurkat cell RNA spiked in. The sample's subset: FACS-sorted CD8+CD4-CCR7+CD45RA+ naive T cells. The chain couples TRBV27 to TRBJ2-7; D gene ambiguous. The sequence was collected from a human donor in good health. Some libraries in this study had Jurkat cell RNA spiked in. CDR3 loop: CASSFKATSRYEQYF. In DNA, the CDR3 is TGTGCCAGCAGTTTTAAAGCGACCTCCCGCTACGAGCAGTACTTC.